The source of this TCR beta chain is a study of blood T cell repertoires in COVID-19. Study-level information: Researchers got acute and convalescent COVID-19 samples from the United States, Italy and Spain.

The CDR3 runs 15 residues. CDR1 and CDR2 (germline): KGHSH, LQKENI. The V and J ends lost 2 bases and 2 bases respectively, with 12 bases between them. Authors' analysis steps: Reference gene primer amplification gave estimated nucleated cell counts. TCRdb's table, derived via immunoSEQ multiplex PCR, lists solely in-frame clones and lacks some. V, J and clone size were drawn from that table, and D and trimming were deduced from the DNA. The sample shows fewer than 95,000 clones, approximately 90% of them seen only once. V is TRBV18 and J is TRBJ1-1; D is perhaps TRBD1 (6 bases). Sequencing input: peripheral blood. The source of this sequence is a male donor with acute or convalescent COVID-19. The CDR3 here is CASSPSQGLNTEAFF. The CDR3, as DNA: TGTGCCAGCTCACCATCCCAGGGGTTAAACACTGAAGCTTTCTTT.